The rows below give T cell receptor beta chains drawn from one sample of a study of T cell changes during pregnancy in multiple sclerosis. Repertoires were generated with immunoSEQ multiplex PCR, while TCRdb's copy carries only in-frame clones and drops some. The table shows under 130,000 clones, with about nine tenths occurring only once. Material: peripheral blood, obtained after pregnancy. The receptors originated from a female donor with multiple sclerosis, enrolled in a pregnancy study. Both conserved end residues are part of each CDR3. Fields, in order: J gene, D gene, clone size, V gene, CDR3 DNA, CDR3 protein. A D gene is named only where the DNA matches it firmly. Size tells how often a clone was seen (once, few, many) or the class of an expanded clone, and some rows leave it out.

J: TRBJ2-1
D: .
size: .
V: TRBV6-5
DNA: TGTGCCGGCAGTTACTTGTCAGCGCTCTCCTACAATGAGCAGTTCTTC
CDR3: CAGSYLSALSYNEQFF

J: TRBJ2-3
D: TRBD2
size: once
V: TRBV11-2
DNA: TGTGCCAGCAGGGGTTTAGCGGGGGGCACAGATACGCAGTATTTT
CDR3: CASRGLAGGTDTQYF

J: TRBJ2-7
D: .
size: .
V: TRBV7-6
DNA: TGTGCCAGCAGCTTATCGACAGGTCTATACGAGCAGTACTTC
CDR3: CASSLSTGLYEQYF

J: TRBJ1-3
D: TRBD1
size: .
V: TRBV27
DNA: TGTGCCAGCAGTCCAGACAGGGCGCGCTCTGGAAACACCATATATTTT
CDR3: CASSPDRARSGNTIYF

J: TRBJ2-2
D: TRBD1
size: .
V: TRBV6-1
DNA: TGTGCCTCCGACAGGGGAAACACCGGGGAGCTGTTTTTT
CDR3: CASDRGNTGELFF

J: TRBJ2-2
D: .
size: once
V: TRBV15
DNA: TGTGCCACCAGTGAGACAACCACCGGGGAGCTGTTTTTT
CDR3: CATSETTTGELFF

J: TRBJ2-7
D: .
size: .
V: TRBV11-2
DNA: TGTGCCAGCAGCTTTGGGACTGGCCTCGAGCAGTACTTC
CDR3: CASSFGTGLEQYF

J: TRBJ2-7
D: .
size: once
V: TRBV5-5
DNA: TGTGCCAGCAGCTTATGGGACTTCTCCTACGAGCAGTACTTC
CDR3: CASSLWDFSYEQYF

J: TRBJ2-1
D: TRBD2
size: .
V: TRBV9
DNA: TGTGCCAGCAGCGTAGTACCTAGCGGGGGGGGAAGCTCCTACAATGAGCAGTTCTTC
CDR3: CASSVVPSGGGSSYNEQFF

J: TRBJ2-7
D: .
size: .
V: TRBV28
DNA: TGTGCCAGCAACGTTGTGGGCATAGACGAGCAGTACTTC
CDR3: CASNVVGIDEQYF

J: TRBJ2-3
D: TRBD2
size: .
V: TRBV7-3
DNA: TGTGCCAGCAGCTACCGGGACGGGGGGTCGAATACGCAGTATTTT
CDR3: CASSYRDGGSNTQYF

J: TRBJ1-5
D: .
size: .
V: TRBV19
DNA: TGTGCCAGTAGTCAGGATTATAGCAATCAGCCCCAGCATTTT
CDR3: CASSQDYSNQPQHF

J: TRBJ1-4
D: .
size: .
V: TRBV25-1
DNA: TGTGCCAGCAGTGAATATGTGGGCAGGGGTGAAAAACTGTTTTTT
CDR3: CASSEYVGRGEKLFF

J: TRBJ2-5
D: .
size: .
V: TRBV7-9
DNA: TGTGCCAGCAGCTGGACAATTGGGCAGGAGACCCAGTACTTC
CDR3: CASSWTIGQETQYF

J: TRBJ2-3
D: TRBD2
size: once
V: TRBV9
DNA: TGTGCCAGCAGCCCTAGCGGGGCTAGCACAGATACGCAGTATTTT
CDR3: CASSPSGASTDTQYF

J: TRBJ2-7
D: .
size: .
V: TRBV6-1
DNA: TGTGCCAGCAGTGATTCTCGAACTCCCTACGAGCAGTACTTC
CDR3: CASSDSRTPYEQYF

J: TRBJ1-2
D: .
size: .
V: TRBV27
DNA: TGTGCCAGCAGTTCTGACAGGCCGGGGAGTTATGGCTACACCTTC
CDR3: CASSSDRPGSYGYTF

J: TRBJ2-1
D: .
size: once
V: TRBV27
DNA: TGTGCCAGCAGTCAAAGGCTAGGGGGGGCTAATGAGCAGTTCTTC
CDR3: CASSQRLGGANEQFF